The T cell receptor beta chain described here comes from a study of cytomegalovirus exposure and HLA in healthy donors. The overall study: Within an early data release were about 85 million unique TCRs drawn from HLA-typed donors. Study-wide points: TCR beta V- and J-gene trimming, according to a later analysis, was linked to a missense DCLRE1C variant.

Trimming removed 1 base from V and 1 base from J; junction bases left unmatched: 4. This CDR3 region has 17 residues. The germline gives CDR1 LGHNT, CDR2 FRNRAP. Use of 60 Vbeta and 13 Jbeta primers characterized the PCR. Some clones are missing from TCRdb's copy, which holds only in-frame ones; the method was immunoSEQ multiplex PCR. The table records about 130,000 clones, less than 85% of them present only once. A note on this clone: The antigen remains unidentified.

This sequence joins TRBV12-5 and TRBJ2-5; 12 bases line up with TRBD1. Sequenced sample: PBMCs. This receptor was obtained from a man aged 25 to 45 in good health and CMV-seronegative. The CDR3 DNA reads as TGTGCTAGTGGTTTGGGGGACAGGGGGCGATTCCAAGAGACCCAGTACTTC. Protein sequence: CASGLGDRGRFQETQYF.